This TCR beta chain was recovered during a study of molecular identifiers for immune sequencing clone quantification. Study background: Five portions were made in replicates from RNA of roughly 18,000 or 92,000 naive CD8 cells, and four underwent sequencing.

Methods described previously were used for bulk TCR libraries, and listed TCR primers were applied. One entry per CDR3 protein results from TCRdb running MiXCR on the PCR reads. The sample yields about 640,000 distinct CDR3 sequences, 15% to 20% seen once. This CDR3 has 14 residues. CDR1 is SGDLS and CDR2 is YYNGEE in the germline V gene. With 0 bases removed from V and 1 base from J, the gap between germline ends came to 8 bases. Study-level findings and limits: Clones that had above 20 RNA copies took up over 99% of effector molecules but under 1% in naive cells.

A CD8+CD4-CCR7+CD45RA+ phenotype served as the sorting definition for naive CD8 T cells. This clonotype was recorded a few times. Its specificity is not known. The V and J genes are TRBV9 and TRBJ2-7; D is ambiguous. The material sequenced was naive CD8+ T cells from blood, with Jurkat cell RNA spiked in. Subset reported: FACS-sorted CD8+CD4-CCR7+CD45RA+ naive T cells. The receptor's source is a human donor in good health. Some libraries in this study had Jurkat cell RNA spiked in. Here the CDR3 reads CASSVADGSYEQYF. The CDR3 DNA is TGTGCCAGCAGCGTAGCAGACGGATCCTACGAGCAGTACTTC.